Listed below are T cell receptor beta chains from one sample, sequenced in a study of shared clonotypes between healthy human individuals. The method was immunoSEQ multiplex PCR; TCRdb's version includes in-frame clones alone and lacks a portion of them. Of approximately 2.5 million clones listed, roughly 92% were seen once; the top ten hold roughly 0.13%. The sequenced sample consisted of naive CD4+ T cells sorted from blood. The receptors were sampled from a man aged 18 to 30 in good health. CDR3s include the opening cysteine and the closing phenylalanine or tryptophan. A D gene is named only where the DNA matches it firmly.

j_gene,d_gene,v_gene,CDR3aa
TRBJ2-5,NA,TRBV7-9,CASSLVVGETQYF
TRBJ2-4,TRBD2,TRBV4-1,CASSHSQREVAKNIQYF
TRBJ2-5,TRBD2,TRBV11-2,CASSLDTILAGYQETQYF
TRBJ2-1,NA,TRBV10-3,CAISPGKGPGNEQFF
TRBJ2-1,NA,TRBV27,CASSLRGDTSVEQFF
TRBJ1-1,NA,TRBV7-9,CASSWEVNTEAFF
TRBJ2-3,TRBD2,TRBV5-4,CASSLARASGSTDTQYF
TRBJ2-7,NA,TRBV6-1,CASTYRGFPYEQYF
TRBJ1-2,TRBD1,TRBV10-3,CAIGWDRGYGYTF
TRBJ2-5,NA,TRBV28,CASSLGIGGGTQYF
TRBJ2-5,NA,TRBV10-2,CASGGQGETQYF
TRBJ1-1,NA,TRBV23-1,CASRTKRISNTEAFF
TRBJ1-4,TRBD1,TRBV30,CAWSGQGALNEKLFF
TRBJ1-4,NA,TRBV7-3,CAQRAFGEKLFF
TRBJ2-5,NA,TRBV7-3,CASSFQGGETQYF
TRBJ2-7,TRBD2,TRBV9,CASSAPTSGGATYEQYF
TRBJ2-7,TRBD2,TRBV5-1,CASSRPSGGYEQYF
TRBJ2-2,TRBD1,TRBV18,CASSPGQANTGELFF
TRBJ1-1,TRBD1,TRBV19,CASSRKQGANTEAFF
TRBJ2-5,TRBD2,TRBV28,CASRGAGGPPETQYF